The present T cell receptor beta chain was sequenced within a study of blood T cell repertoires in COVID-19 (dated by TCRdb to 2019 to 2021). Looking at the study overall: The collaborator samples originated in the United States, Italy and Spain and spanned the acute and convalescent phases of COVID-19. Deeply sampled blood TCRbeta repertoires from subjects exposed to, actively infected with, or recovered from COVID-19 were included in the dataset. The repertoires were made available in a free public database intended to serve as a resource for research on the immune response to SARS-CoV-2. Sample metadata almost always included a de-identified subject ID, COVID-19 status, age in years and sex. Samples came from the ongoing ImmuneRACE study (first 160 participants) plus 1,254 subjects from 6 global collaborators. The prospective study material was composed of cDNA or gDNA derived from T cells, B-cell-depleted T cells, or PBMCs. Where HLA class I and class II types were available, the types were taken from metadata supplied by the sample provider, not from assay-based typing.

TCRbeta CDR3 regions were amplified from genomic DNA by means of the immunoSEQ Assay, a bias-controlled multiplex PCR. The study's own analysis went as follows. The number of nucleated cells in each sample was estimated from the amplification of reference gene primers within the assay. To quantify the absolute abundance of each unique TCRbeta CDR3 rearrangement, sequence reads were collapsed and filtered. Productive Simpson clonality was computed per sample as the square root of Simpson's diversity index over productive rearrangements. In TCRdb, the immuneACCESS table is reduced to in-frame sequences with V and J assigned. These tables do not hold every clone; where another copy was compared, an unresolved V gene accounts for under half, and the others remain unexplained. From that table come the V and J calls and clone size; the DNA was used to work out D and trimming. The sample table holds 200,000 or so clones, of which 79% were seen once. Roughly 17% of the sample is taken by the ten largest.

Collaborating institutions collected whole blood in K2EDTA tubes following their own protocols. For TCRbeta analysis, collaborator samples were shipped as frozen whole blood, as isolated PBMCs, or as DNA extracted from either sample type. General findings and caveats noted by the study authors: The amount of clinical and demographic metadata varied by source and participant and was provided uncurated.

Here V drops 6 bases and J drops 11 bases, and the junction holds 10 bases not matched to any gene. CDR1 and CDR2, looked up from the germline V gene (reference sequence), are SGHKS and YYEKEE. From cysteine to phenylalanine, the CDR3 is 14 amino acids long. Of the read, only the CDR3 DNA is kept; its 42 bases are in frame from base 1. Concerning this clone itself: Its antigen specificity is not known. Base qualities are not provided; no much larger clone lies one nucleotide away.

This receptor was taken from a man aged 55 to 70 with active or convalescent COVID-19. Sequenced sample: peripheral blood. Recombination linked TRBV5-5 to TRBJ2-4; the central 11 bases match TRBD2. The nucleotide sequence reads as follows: TGTGCCAGCACCACTAGCGGGAGAGAGGGGTTTCAGTACTTC. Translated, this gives CASTTSGREGFQYF.